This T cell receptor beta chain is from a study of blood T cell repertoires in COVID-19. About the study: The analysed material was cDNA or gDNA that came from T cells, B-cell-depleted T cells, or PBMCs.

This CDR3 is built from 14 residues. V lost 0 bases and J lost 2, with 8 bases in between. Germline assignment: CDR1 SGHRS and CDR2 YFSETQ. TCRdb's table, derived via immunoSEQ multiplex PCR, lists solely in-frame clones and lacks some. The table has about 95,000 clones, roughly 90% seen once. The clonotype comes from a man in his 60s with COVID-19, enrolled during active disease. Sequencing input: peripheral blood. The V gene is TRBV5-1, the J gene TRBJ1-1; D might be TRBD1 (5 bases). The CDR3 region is CASSLGQSNTEAFF. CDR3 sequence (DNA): TGCGCCAGCAGCTTGGGACAGAGTAACACTGAAGCTTTCTTT.